Presented here are 6 T cell receptor beta chains from one specimen sequenced in a study of blood T cells in healthy people across ages. The use of a sample-barcoded 5' primer and a J-beta primer mix characterized a second PCR of 7 to 11 cycles. Each CDR3 protein is one row after TCRdb ran MiXCR on the 5' RACE reads. Counted here are 650,000 to 1,000,000 distinct CDR3 sequences, about 34% occurring once; the ten biggest clones make up approximately 13%. The sample taken for sequencing was blood. These receptors came from a man between 18 and 35 years old in good health.

This clonotype was picked up a small number of times. In nucleotides, the CDR3 is TGCGCCAGCAGCCAAGACACGGGTAGGAGCTCCTACGAGCAGTACTTC. The encoded protein is CASSQDTGRSSYEQYF. V gene TRBV4-3 combines with J gene TRBJ2-7, with D uncertain. The CDR3 spans 16 residues. V shed 0 bases and J shed 0 bases, with 12 bases lying between them. Germline V gene sequence: CDR1 LGHNA, CDR2 YSLEER.

The chain joins TRBV6-5 to TRBJ2-7; possible D gene TRBD1, 6 bases. From germline, CDR1 is MNHEY and CDR2 SVGAGI. V lost 7 bases, J lost 2 bases, and 18 bases lay in between. CDR3 length: 15 residues. The CDR3 region is CASTDNPPGAYEQYF. Written as DNA, the CDR3 is TGTGCCAGCACCGACAACCCCCCAGGGGCCTACGAGCAGTACTTC.

CDR3 nucleotide sequence: TGTGCCAGCAGCTTATCGAAGGGTTTAAGCGGGGGAACCTACAATGAGCAGTTCTTC. It yields the protein CASSLSKGLSGGTYNEQFF. This chain uses TRBV7-2 with TRBJ2-1; 8 nucleotides align to TRBD2. Germline CDR1 reads SGHTA; CDR2 reads FQGNSA. CDR3 length equals 19 residues. Germline trimming cut 2 bases from V and 2 bases from J; bases unmatched to any gene: 14.

The CDR3 nucleotides are TGTGCCAGCAGATCCCAGGGGGTGCACACTGAAGCTTTCTTT. Residues: CASRSQGVHTEAFF. The chain joins TRBV12-3 or TRBV12-4 to TRBJ1-1; 7 nucleotides agree with TRBD1. J gave up 3 bases and V 6 bases, and 7 bases lay outside the gene matches. The CDR3 extends over 14 amino acids.

The chain uses TRBV5-1 and TRBJ2-5, with 7 positions matching TRBD2. J gave up 2 bases and V 5 bases, and 12 bases lay outside the gene matches. The CDR3 contains 16 residues. Germline CDR1 SGHRS, CDR2 YFSETQ. The CDR3 DNA reads as TGCGCCAGCAGGGTCATCGGGGGGTCAATGCAAGAGACCCAGTACTTC. As protein: CASRVIGGSMQETQYF.

This clonotype appeared a few times. This chain uses TRBV5-1 with TRBJ1-6; D ambiguous. Germline V gene lookup returns CDR1 SGHRS and CDR2 YFSETQ. CDR3 size: 13 residues. Between the trimmed V and J ends, which lost 0 bases and 9 bases, there was a span of 7 bases. The CDR3 nucleotides read TGCGCCAGCAGCTTGGAATGGAGTTCACCCCTCCACTTT. This gives the protein CASSLEWSSPLHF. Full variable domain (outside the CDR3, taken from reference TRBV5-1 and TRBJ1-6): KAGVTQTPRYLIKTRGQQVTLSCSPISGHRSVSWYQQTPGQGLQFLFEYFSETQRNKGNFPGRFSGRQFSNSRSEMNVSTLELGDSALYLCASSLEWSSPLHFGNGTRLTVT.